This note documents a single T cell receptor beta chain sequence. Its matching antigen is unknown. The identical CDR3 is also encoded by other nucleotide sequences in the sample. Every immunoSEQ plate was one replicate of a subset's evenly spread DNA. Sorted subsets were amplified in replicate PCRs using approximately 200 ng DNA, 30,000 to 35,000 T cell genomes. Produced via immunoSEQ multiplex PCR; TCRdb's table is partial and in-frame only. The sample yields a few million clones, more than 80% seen once. The entry originates in a study of shared clonotypes between healthy human individuals. Study-wide points: The sharing of approximately 5.1% of naive CD4 clonotypes was seen across a few donors.

The length of the CDR3 is 15 residues. The junction had 1 base not matched to a gene; V was cut back by 2 bases and J by 0 bases. CDR1 and CDR2 (germline): SGHTA, FQGTGA. Sequenced sample: naive CD4+ T cells from PBMCs. The subset denotes: CD45RA+ positively selected. The clonotype was recovered from a man between 18 and 29 years old in good health. Some clones in this sample may be carry-over from other donors' samples. This chain links TRBV7-3 with TRBJ2-3, with 8 bases that match TRBD2. CDR3 sequence: CASSLASGSTDTQYF. The CDR3 bases are TGTGCCAGCAGCTTAGCTAGCGGGAGCACAGATACGCAGTATTTT.